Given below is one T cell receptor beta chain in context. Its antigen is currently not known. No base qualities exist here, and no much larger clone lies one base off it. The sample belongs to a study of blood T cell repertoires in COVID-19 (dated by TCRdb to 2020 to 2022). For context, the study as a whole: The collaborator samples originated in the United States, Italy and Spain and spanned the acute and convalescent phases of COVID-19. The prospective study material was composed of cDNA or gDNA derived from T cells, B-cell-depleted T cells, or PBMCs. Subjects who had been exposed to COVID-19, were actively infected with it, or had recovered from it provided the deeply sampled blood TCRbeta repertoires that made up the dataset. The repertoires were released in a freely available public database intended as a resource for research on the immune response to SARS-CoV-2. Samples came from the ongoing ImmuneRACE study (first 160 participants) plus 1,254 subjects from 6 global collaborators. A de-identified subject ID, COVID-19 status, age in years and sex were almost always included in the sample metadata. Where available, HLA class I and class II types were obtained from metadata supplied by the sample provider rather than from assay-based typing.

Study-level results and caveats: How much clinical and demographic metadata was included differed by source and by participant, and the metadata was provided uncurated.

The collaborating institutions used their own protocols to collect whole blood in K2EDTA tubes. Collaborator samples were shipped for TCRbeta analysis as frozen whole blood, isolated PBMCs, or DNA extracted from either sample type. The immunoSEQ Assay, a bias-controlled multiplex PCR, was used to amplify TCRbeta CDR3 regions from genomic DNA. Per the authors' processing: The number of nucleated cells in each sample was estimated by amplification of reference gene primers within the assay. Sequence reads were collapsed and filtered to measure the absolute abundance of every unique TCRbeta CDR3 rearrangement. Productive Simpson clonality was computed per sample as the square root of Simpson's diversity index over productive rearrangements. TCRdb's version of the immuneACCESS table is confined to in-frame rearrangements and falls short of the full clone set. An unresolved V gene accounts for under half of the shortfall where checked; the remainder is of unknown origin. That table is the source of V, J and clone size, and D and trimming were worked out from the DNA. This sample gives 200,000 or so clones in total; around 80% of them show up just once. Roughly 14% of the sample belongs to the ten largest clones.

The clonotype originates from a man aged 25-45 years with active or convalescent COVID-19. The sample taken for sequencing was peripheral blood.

The DNA is TGTGCCAGCAGGGGGCTCGGACAGACTCAAGAGACCCAGTACTTC. This yields the protein CASRGLGQTQETQYF. The sequence links TRBV6-5 to TRBJ2-5; tentative D gene TRBD1, with 6 bases matching. CDR1 and CDR2 are read off the germline V gene as MNHEY and SVGAGI. V and J are truncated by 6 bases and 2 bases respectively, leaving an intervening sequence of 16 bases. The CDR3 runs 15 residues from the cysteine to the phenylalanine. Only the CDR3 DNA is retained, 45 bases long and in frame from the first base.